This is a list of T cell receptor beta chains from one sample in a study of T cells in Graves' hyperthyroidism and ophthalmopathy. TCRdb re-analysed the multiplex PCR reads in MiXCR, keeping a single row per CDR3 protein. This repertoire shows some 560,000 distinct CDR3 sequences, 13% to 15% found once; its top ten account for around 14%. Material: blood. The origin of the receptors is a woman in her thirties or forties with Graves' hyperthyroidism. The CDR3 runs from the conserved cysteine through the conserved F or W. The D gene is left open where the match is weak. Only part of the rows carry a size: once, few, many, or a class if the clone is expanded.

clone_size	v_call	d_call	j_call	cdr3_nt	cdr3_aa
.	TRBV28	TRBD1	TRBJ1-2	TGTGCCAGCAGTCCACCGGGACAGGGGGCCAACAGTGGCTACACCTTC	CASSPPGQGANSGYTF
many	TRBV20-1	.	TRBJ1-2	TGCAGTGCTAGAACTCCCGGGGAGGCCGATCATGGCTACACCTTC	CSARTPGEADHGYTF
many	TRBV30	.	TRBJ1-4	TGTGCCTGGAGTCGACAGGAAAAACTGTTTTTT	CAWSRQEKLFF
.	TRBV18	.	TRBJ2-1	TGTGCCAGCTCCCCTCCCTCGTCGCAGGCGAAGCAGTTCTTC	CASSPPSSQAKQFF
many	TRBV2	.	TRBJ2-2	TGTGCCAGCAGGACAACCACCGGGGAGCTGTTTTTT	CASRTTTGELFF
many	TRBV2	TRBD1	TRBJ1-5	TGTGCCAGCAGGACAGGGGGACTTCAGCCCCAGCATTTT	CASRTGGLQPQHF
many	TRBV30	TRBD1	TRBJ2-7	TGTGCCTGGAGTGTACTCGGGGGACAGGGCTACGAGCAGTACTTC	CAWSVLGGQGYEQYF
many	TRBV12-3/TRBV12-4	.	TRBJ1-1	TGTGCCAGCAGCTTAGGGGGTGTCACTGAAGCTTTCTTT	CASSLGGVTEAFF
many	TRBV7-8	.	TRBJ2-5	TGTGCCAGCAGCTTATCCCGAGAGACCCAGTACTTC	CASSLSRETQYF
few	TRBV20-1	TRBD1	TRBJ1-6	TGCAGTGCTAGGGGGGACAGGGGGCGGTCGAATTCACCCCTCCACTTT	CSARGDRGRSNSPLHF
many	TRBV7-9	TRBD1	TRBJ2-6	TGTGCCAGCAGAACGGACAGGGCCGGGGCCAACGTCCTGACTTTC	CASRTDRAGANVLTF
many	TRBV30	.	TRBJ2-1	TGTGCCTGGAGTGATACAGGGAGATTCGATGAGCAGTTCTTC	CAWSDTGRFDEQFF
once	TRBV20-1	.	TRBJ1-5	TGCAGTGCTAGGGGGCCAGGGGTCACTAATCAGCCCCAGCATTTT	CSARGPGVTNQPQHF
few	TRBV30	.	TRBJ1-1	TGTGCCTGGAGTGTAACTTTGCCGGGGTACACTGAAGCTTTCTTT	CAWSVTLPGYTEAFF
many	TRBV28	TRBD1	TRBJ1-5	TGTGCCAGCAGTTTTCGACAGGGGTTCCCCAATCAGCCCCAGCATTTT	CASSFRQGFPNQPQHF
many	TRBV5-1	TRBD2	TRBJ2-3	TGCGCCAGCAGCTTAGGGACTAGCGACCTAGATACGCAGTATTTT	CASSLGTSDLDTQYF